This T cell receptor (beta chain) appears in the sequencing data of a study of post-analysis software for immune sequencing data. Study at large: Multiple sclerosis in the patients followed relapsing-remitting, secondary progressive and progressive-relapsing courses. Whole-study results and caveats: Normalized Chao1 diversity was significantly lower in multiple sclerosis patients than in controls. With F measure, samples from one preparation batch clustered together strongly.

The TCR beta cDNA libraries carried unique molecular identifiers. Each sample of roughly 0.9 to 10 million input T cells yielded 500,000 or so cDNA molecules, so each molecule approximated one T cell. TCRdb re-called the PCR reads through MiXCR, storing one row per CDR3 protein. This table holds about 620,000 distinct CDR3 sequences, 44% found once. In the case of this clonotype: Antigen specificity is unknown.

Sequencing used blood. This sequence was found in a girl aged 10-17 years with multiple sclerosis.

The CDR3 loop is CASSLGGGVDTQYF. The CDR3 DNA follows: TGTGCCAGCAGTTTGGGAGGAGGCGTAGATACGCAGTATTTT. The V gene is TRBV12-3 or TRBV12-4, the J gene TRBJ2-3, with D maybe TRBD2 (6 bases). The CDR3 runs to 14 residues. V was pared by 3 bases and J by 5 bases, with 12 bases between.